A selection of T cell receptor beta chains follows, all from one sample in a study of monozygotic twins with inflammatory bowel disease. TCRdb reprocessed the 5' RACE reads; each CDR3 protein has one entry and no DNA is given. This table holds about 140,000 distinct CDR3 sequences. Material: blood. The source of these receptors is a human donor with ulcerative colitis or Crohn's disease, or a healthy co-twin of an affected twin (not recorded which). Each CDR3 is given with its conserved first and last residue.

v_gene	j_gene	CDR3aa
TRBV30	TRBJ2-5	CACSSGLQETQYF
TRBV4-1	TRBJ2-2	CASSQVRWTGTGELFF
TRBV4-1	TRBJ2-3	CASSQDPPLYTDTQYF
TRBV6-5	TRBJ2-1	CASSYVGGLVNEQFF
TRBV5-4	TRBJ2-2	CASSLELQGTVGSAGELFF
TRBV11-2	TRBJ2-1	CASSPSGGAYNEQFF
TRBV3-1	TRBJ2-7	CASGRTVGEQYF
TRBV27	TRBJ2-1	CASWAGGGHNEQFF
TRBV5-1	TRBJ1-4	CASSLQTATNEKLFF
TRBV4-1	TRBJ2-7	CASSRGQSSPMVYEQYF
TRBV19	TRBJ2-7	CASSIGTGRYEQYF
TRBV7-9	TRBJ2-7	CASSLALSGTVYEQYF
TRBV19	TRBJ2-3	CASRNRADTDTQYF
TRBV11-2	TRBJ2-7	CASSLVDSYEQYF
TRBV5-6	TRBJ2-7	CASSLTRYEQYF
TRBV30	TRBJ2-3	CAWIPRGLSDTQYF
TRBV5-1	TRBJ2-7	CASSLGGNYEQYF
TRBV7-2	TRBJ1-2	CASSFNAGPLYGYTF
TRBV5-1	TRBJ1-1	CASKKNTEAFF
TRBV2	TRBJ2-7	CASPGPHEQYF